This note documents a single T cell receptor beta chain sequence. The antigen remains undetermined. Possible read error: a much larger clone is one base away. Through a sample-barcoded 5' primer and a J-beta primer mix, a second PCR was run for roughly 6 to 12 cycles. TCRdb re-called the 5' RACE reads through MiXCR, storing one row per CDR3 protein. There are around 790,000 distinct CDR3 sequences in the sample; roughly 44% occur only once, and roughly 19% lies in the top ten. This record comes from a study of blood T cells in healthy people across ages. Study-wide results and limits: Roughly linear declines in TCR beta diversity per million T cells occurred with age. It was the long-lived donors that had more naive CD4+ cells and higher diversity than aged donors.

The CDR3 sequence is 11 residues long. V was pared by 7 bases and J by 5 bases, with 12 bases between. CDR1 is SQVTM, CDR2 ANQGSEA, per germline. The chain combines TRBV29-1 with TRBJ2-7; D may be TRBD1 (6 bases). The sequenced sample consisted of blood. The TCR sequence derives from a man in his fifties or sixties in good health. CDR3 nucleotides: TGCAGCGCTGGACAGAACGACGAGCAGTACTTC. It codes for CSAGQNDEQYF.